Listed below are T cell receptor beta chains from one sample, sequenced in a study of T cell responses to AZD1222 COVID-19 vaccine. Assay: immunoSEQ multiplex PCR; the TCRdb copy retains only in-frame clones and omits some. This table holds some 150,000 clones, approximately 90% found once. The sample was peripheral blood, taken on day 0 of AZD1222 vaccination. The receptors here all came from an adult in good health. Each CDR3 is given with its conserved first and last residue. Fields, in order: J gene, D gene, V gene, clone size, CDR3 DNA, CDR3 protein. The D gene is left open where the match is weak. Clone size, where shown, is once, few, many, or a class for clones that have expanded.

>TRBJ1-3|-|TRBV7-3|-
TGTGCCAGCAGCTTGGGGTACTCTGGAAACACCATATATTTT
CASSLGYSGNTIYF
>TRBJ2-5|TRBD2|TRBV10-1|-
TGCGCCAGCAGTGAGTCAGCGGGGCGCCAAGAGACCCAGTACTTC
CASSESAGRQETQYF
>TRBJ2-7|-|TRBV5-1|-
TGCGCCAGCAGTGTGGAGGCAGCGAGTTGGAACGAGCAGTACTTC
CASSVEAASWNEQYF
>TRBJ2-7|-|TRBV20-1|-
TGCAGTGCTAGAGAATCCTACGAGCAGTACTTC
CSARESYEQYF
>TRBJ2-7|-|TRBV7-2|few
TGTGCCAGCAGCCCCGTGACAGATCGCTCCTACGAGCAGTACTTC
CASSPVTDRSYEQYF
>TRBJ1-3|-|TRBV2|-
TGTGCCAGCACTCGGACAGACCTCTCTGGAAACACCATATATTTT
CASTRTDLSGNTIYF
>TRBJ1-2|-|TRBV6-1|-
TGTGCCAGCAGTGAAGTGATAGGGAGCGGGGGCTACACCTTC
CASSEVIGSGGYTF
>TRBJ2-5|TRBD1|TRBV10-1|-
TGCGCCATGCCTAATTGGACAGGAGCGCAAGAGACCCAGTACTTC
CAMPNWTGAQETQYF
>TRBJ1-3|TRBD1|TRBV18|-
TGTGCCAGCTCACGACAGGGAGATGGGAACACCATATATTTT
CASSRQGDGNTIYF
>TRBJ1-1|-|TRBV18|once
TGTGCCAGCTCGCCCACTAGGGAGACTGAAGCTTTCTTT
CASSPTRETEAFF